This T cell receptor (beta chain) was sequenced during a study of OX40 agonist ivuxolimab in advanced cancers. Study details: Ivuxolimab, an antibody acting as an agonist of OX40 (CD134), was used to treat patients. Prior therapy, whether anti-PD-1, anti-PD-L1 or anti-CTLA-4, was allowed, and 40% had some.

The CDR3 runs 14 residues. The ends were cut back, 5 bases at V and 3 bases at J, with 11 bases in the middle. The germline CDR1 and CDR2 sequences are MNHEY and SVGAGI. Assay used: immunoSEQ multiplex PCR; TCRdb lists only in-frame clones, some missing. The sample holds about 82,000 clones, 70% to 90% seen once. The rearrangement links TRBV6-5 to TRBJ1-5, with D unclear. The sample consisted of CD4+ or CD8+ T cells sorted from blood, taken in a trial of the OX40 agonist ivuxolimab. This TCR came from an adult with an advanced solid tumor such as melanoma, head and neck, liver or kidney cancer. The CDR3 is CASSRSGLNQPQHF. For the CDR3, the DNA is TGTGCCAGCAGTCGATCCGGCCTCAATCAGCCCCAGCATTTT.